The 21 T cell receptor beta chains reported below all come from one sample, sequenced in a study of shared clonotypes between healthy human individuals. Clones were read by immunoSEQ multiplex PCR, and TCRdb kept only the in-frame ones, dropping some. Here the sample spans roughly 480,000 clones, roughly 85% being singletons. Sample: PBMCs. The source of these receptors is a woman in her thirties or forties in good health. Some clones in this sample may be carry-over from other donors' samples.

The chain couples TRBV2 to TRBJ2-7; 8 nucleotides align to TRBD1. The CDR3 is made up of 15 amino acids. Germline V gene sequence: CDR1 SNHLY, CDR2 FYNNEI. With V trimmed by 4 bases and J by 4 bases, 9 bases remained unmatched. The CDR3 nucleotides are TGTGCCAGCAGTGGTGGGACAGGAGTTCTATACGAGCAGTACTTC. Its translation: CASSGGTGVLYEQYF.

The chain combines TRBV28 with TRBJ2-7, with D perhaps TRBD1 (6 bases). Germline V lookup: CDR1 MDHEN, CDR2 SYDVKM. V was pared by 4 bases and J by 2 bases, with 12 bases between. CDR3 length equals 14 residues. CDR3 bases: TGTGCCAGCAGTTCACCCGGGACAACCTACGAGCAGTACTTC. This sequence encodes CASSSPGTTYEQYF.

The rearrangement links TRBV30 to TRBJ2-3; D is possibly TRBD1 (6 bases). V gave up 7 bases and J gave up 7 bases, with 15 bases separating them. This CDR3 comprises 12 residues. Per germline, CDR1 GTSNPN and CDR2 SVGIG (reference sequence). The CDR3 DNA is TGTGCCTTGACAAACAGGGCTTATACGCAGTATTTT. Translating it yields CALTNRAYTQYF.

The genes are TRBV5-4 and TRBJ2-2, with D perhaps TRBD2 (5 bases). V dropped 3 bases and J dropped 4 bases, with 16 bases sitting between them. The CDR3 runs 16 residues. Germline V lookup: CDR1 SGHNT, CDR2 YYREEE (reference sequence). DNA of the CDR3: TGTGCCAGCAGCTCCAGCGGACGGAGGAGCACCGGGGAGCTGTTTTTT. Its protein product is CASSSSGRRSTGELFF.

The chain is built from TRBV27 and TRBJ2-1; TRBD1 matches 7 bases. The CDR3 extends over 12 amino acids. Germline V lookup: CDR1 MNHEY, CDR2 SMNVEV (reference sequence). J gave up 10 bases and V 3 bases, and 3 bases lay outside the gene matches. CDR3 residues: CASSFIGGEQFF. CDR3 coding DNA: TGTGCCAGCAGTTTTATAGGGGGCGAGCAGTTCTTC.

The genes are TRBV5-6 and TRBJ2-2, with D hard to call. CDR3 length equals 13 residues. CDR1 is SGHDT and CDR2 is YYEEEE in the germline V gene. Trimming pared 1 base from V and 8 bases from J, leaving 9 bases between. Written as DNA, the CDR3 is TGTGCCAGCAGCTTGATTCGAGGAGGGGAGCTGTTTTTT. Protein product: CASSLIRGGELFF.

This clone has just one count. This chain connects TRBV11-3 to TRBJ2-2; TRBD1 agrees at 7 bases. Germline CDR1 is SGHNT and CDR2 is YENEEA. V shed 2 bases and J 4 bases; nucleotides not matched to a gene: 4. The CDR3 runs to 15 residues. The CDR3: CASSLRTGVTGELFF. In nucleotides, the CDR3 is TGTGCCAGCAGCTTAAGAACAGGGGTCACCGGGGAGCTGTTTTTT.

The chain is built from TRBV4-3 and TRBJ2-7, with D maybe TRBD1 (6 bases). V shed 0 bases and J shed 3 bases, with 12 bases lying between them. Per the germline V gene, CDR1 is LGHNA and CDR2 is YSLEER. This CDR3 has 15 amino acids. CDR3 sequence (DNA): TGCGCCAGCAGCCAAGAAGGGGGTGTGGGCTACGAGCAGTACTTC. Translated, it gives CASSQEGGVGYEQYF.

The chain links TRBV6-5 to TRBJ1-1; TRBD1 agrees at 8 bases. Germline V gene data show CDR1 as MNHEY and CDR2 as SVGAGI. The V and J ends lost 4 bases and 5 bases, in that order; junction bases with no gene match: 9. This CDR3 contains 15 residues. The CDR3 protein is CASSSPDRARTEAFF. Written as DNA, the CDR3 is TGTGCCAGCAGTTCCCCGGACAGGGCCAGAACTGAAGCTTTCTTT.

Here the CDR3 reads CASSPEQRANVLTF. CDR3 bases: TGTGCCAGCAGCCCGGAACAACGGGCCAACGTCCTGACTTTC. This sequence joins TRBV5-4 and TRBJ2-6; D ambiguous. The CDR3 consists of 14 residues. CDR1 SGHNT and CDR2 YYREEE come from the germline V gene (reference sequence). Trimming shortened V by 4 bases and J by 5 bases, and 10 bases separated the two germline ends.

This clone was observed a few times. The chain has TRBV4-1 and TRBJ2-7, with D perhaps given as TRBD1 or TRBD2 (5 bases each). The CDR3 contains 14 residues. Deletions cut 4 bases from V and 3 bases from J, with 13 bases between. CDR1 is MGHRA, CDR2 YSYEKL, per germline. The CDR3, as DNA: TGCGCCAGCAGCCCCGAAGGGACCTTCTACGAGCAGTACTTC. Translating it yields CASSPEGTFYEQYF.

CDR3 nucleotide sequence: TGTGCCAGCAGCCTGAACAGGGGGGATCAGCCCCAGCATTTT. The encoded protein is CASSLNRGDQPQHF. This chain links TRBV7-9 with TRBJ1-5, with TRBD1 identical over 8 bases. Trimming at V came to 5 bases and at J to 5 bases, leaving 5 bases not matched to a gene. The CDR3 contains 14 residues. Germline V gene data show CDR1 as SEHNR and CDR2 as FQNEAQ (reference sequence).

This clone appeared a few times. This may be a read error, as it is one base from a much larger clone. The same CDR3 is also encoded by other DNA sequences in this sample. The V and J genes are TRBV4-1 and TRBJ2-1, with 10 bases lining up with TRBD2. The junction had 6 bases not matched to a gene; V was cut back by 4 bases and J by 3 bases. From germline, CDR1 is MGHRA and CDR2 YSYEKL. The CDR3 loop spans 16 amino acids. Here the CDR3 reads CASSRTLAGNYNEQFF. DNA for the CDR3: TGCGCCAGCAGCCGGACACTAGCGGGAAACTACAATGAGCAGTTCTTC.

This chain joins TRBV6-1 and TRBJ2-5; D is unclear. V lost 2 bases and J lost 3, with 7 bases in between. This CDR3 comprises 13 residues. Looked up from germline, CDR1 is MNHNS and CDR2 is SASEGT. The CDR3 bases are TGTGCCAGCAGTGAACAGGCGGAAGAGACCCAGTACTTC. Its protein product is CASSEQAEETQYF.

The genes are TRBV5-4 and TRBJ2-5, with 8 bases lining up with TRBD2. There are 14 residues in the CDR3. Per the germline V gene, CDR1 is SGHNT and CDR2 is YYREEE (reference sequence). The junction had 4 bases not matched to a gene; V was cut back by 2 bases and J by 4 bases. For the CDR3, the DNA is TGTGCCAGCAGCTTAGCGGGAGTCGGAGAGACCCAGTACTTC. Protein product: CASSLAGVGETQYF. Supplemented by reference TRBV5-4 and TRBJ2-5, the full variable domain reads ETGVTQSPTHLIKTRGQQVTLRCSSQSGHNTVSWYQQALGQGPQFIFQYYREEENGRGNFPPRFSGLQFPNYSSELNVNALELDDSALYLCASSLAGVGETQYFGPGTRLLVL.

The genes are TRBV6-5 and TRBJ2-7; D is ambiguous. This CDR3 has 14 amino acids. Germline lookup yields CDR1 MNHEY and CDR2 SVGAGI. Deletions cut 2 bases from V and 2 bases from J, with 10 bases between. CDR3 sequence (DNA): TGTGCCAGCAGTTACGACTTAACGGCCTACGAGCAGTACTTC. This encodes CASSYDLTAYEQYF.

This chain connects TRBV5-1 to TRBJ2-5, with TRBD2 matching over 12 bases. This CDR3 has 16 amino acids. Unmatched junction bases numbered 0, after V lost 0 bases and J lost 0 bases. Germline V lookup: CDR1 SGHRS, CDR2 YFSETQ. The CDR3 reads CASSLGTSGNQETQYF. For the CDR3, the DNA is TGCGCCAGCAGCTTGGGGACTAGCGGGAACCAAGAGACCCAGTACTTC.

V gene TRBV29-1 combines with J gene TRBJ1-1; TRBD1 is a possible D gene (5 bases). Germline V gives CDR1 SQVTM, CDR2 ANQGSEA. The V gene lost 5 bases and the J gene lost 3 bases, with 10 bases spanning the gap. The CDR3 is 12 amino acids. The CDR3 nucleotides read TGCAGCGTTAGTAGGGGAGACACTGAAGCTTTCTTT. This encodes CSVSRGDTEAFF.

The chain is built from TRBV9 and TRBJ2-5; the match to TRBD2 covers 9 bases. With 2 bases clipped from V and 6 bases from J, the junction kept 17 bases outside the gene matches. The CDR3 extends over 18 amino acids. Germline V gene sequence: CDR1 SGDLS, CDR2 YYNGEE. The CDR3 DNA reads as TGTGCCAGCAGCGTCACAGCGGGAGGACCCTACCTTGTACAGACCCAGTACTTC. Its translation is CASSVTAGGPYLVQTQYF. Drawing the rest from reference TRBV9 and TRBJ2-5, the complete variable domain is DSGVTQTPKHLITATGQRVTLRCSPRSGDLSVYWYQQSLDQGLQFLIQYYNGEERAKGNILERFSAQQFPDLHSELNLSSLELGDSALYFCASSVTAGGPYLVQTQYFGPGTRLLVL.

The V gene is TRBV2, the J gene TRBJ2-3, with 8 bases that match TRBD1. Unmatched junction bases numbered 1, after V lost 1 base and J lost 10 bases. Germline loops: CDR1 SNHLY, CDR2 FYNNEI. The CDR3 is 12 amino acids. The CDR3 reads CASSEGTGSQYF. The CDR3 DNA follows: TGTGCCAGCAGTGAAGGGACAGGGTCGCAGTATTTT.

This clone has a handful of counts. J is TRBJ2-5 and V is TRBV19, with 10 bases that match TRBD2. The CDR3 sequence is 18 residues long. With 3 bases clipped from V and 5 bases from J, the junction kept 15 bases outside the gene matches. The germline V gene encodes CDR1 LNHDA and CDR2 SQIVND (reference sequence). The CDR3 sequence: CASSIIPQLAGGWETQYF. The CDR3 DNA reads TGTGCCAGTAGTATCATCCCTCAATTAGCGGGAGGTTGGGAGACCCAGTACTTC.